These 8 T cell receptor beta chains were all obtained from the same sample, sequenced in a study of T cell clones after liver transplantation. The repertoire was sequenced with immunoSEQ multiplex PCR; TCRdb's copy has only in-frame clones and lacks some. The sample consists of under 60,000 clones, 60% to 80% of them appearing once. The input for sequencing was CD4+ T cells from blood, taken at the 22-month timepoint. These receptors all stem from a human patient who received a liver transplant. Some T cells may possibly be graft donor cells.

The chain carries TRBV28 and TRBJ1-1; tentatively, D is TRBD1 (6 bases). The germline V gene has CDR1 MDHEN and CDR2 SYDVKM. The V end was cut by 5 bases, the J end by 4 bases, with 23 bases between. The CDR3 has 17 residues. The CDR3 here is CASSAFVGGDTFTEAFF. The DNA of the CDR3 is TGTGCCAGCAGTGCCTTCGTGGGGGGCGATACGTTCACTGAAGCTTTCTTT.

This clone appeared a few times. The DNA of the CDR3 is TGTGCCAGCAGCTTGCGAGGAGCGGGGGGCGGGGAGCAGTACTTC. This sequence encodes CASSLRGAGGGEQYF. This chain joins TRBV5-5 and TRBJ2-7; 9 bases map to TRBD2. There are 15 residues in the CDR3. The V and J ends lost 1 base and 7 bases, in that order; junction bases with no gene match: 9. Germline V CDR1 and CDR2: SGHKS, YYEKEE (reference sequence).

Concerning this clone itself: The sample holds other DNA sequences that translate to the same CDR3. The chain employs TRBV28 and TRBJ1-4; no clear D. V shed 1 base and J shed 5 bases, with 8 bases lying between them. Germline V gene data show CDR1 as MDHEN and CDR2 as SYDVKM. The CDR3 loop spans 14 amino acids. The CDR3 sequence is CASSLSWGNEKLFF. The CDR3 nucleotides are TGTGCCAGCAGTTTATCGTGGGGAAATGAAAAACTGTTTTTT.

V and J are TRBV5-4 and TRBJ2-3; 9 bases line up with TRBD2. The V and J ends lost 1 base and 0 bases, in that order; junction bases with no gene match: 6. The CDR3 runs 17 residues. Germline CDR1 and CDR2: SGHNT and YYREEE (reference sequence). CDR3: CASSLTRGGSSTDTQYF. The DNA for the CDR3 is TGTGCCAGCAGCTTGACGCGGGGGGGCTCTAGCACAGATACGCAGTATTTT.

J is TRBJ2-7 and V is TRBV21-1; TRBD1 is taken as the D call from the table, unchecked against the DNA. TRBV21-1 is labeled a pseudogene. This CDR3 is 14 amino acids long. The CDR3 is CASIIGQETYEQYF. In DNA form, the CDR3 reads TGTGCCAGCATCATCGGACAGGAAACCTACGAGCAGTACTTC.

The gene calls are TRBV5-1 and TRBJ2-2, with D unclear. The CDR3 loop spans 15 amino acids. V lost 2 bases to trimming and J lost 5 bases, with 13 bases between them. The germline V gene has CDR1 SGHRS and CDR2 YFSETQ. CDR3 protein: CASSLYGRGTGELFF. For the CDR3, the DNA is TGCGCCAGCAGCTTATACGGAAGAGGTACCGGGGAGCTGTTTTTT.

This clone was picked up one time. The V gene is TRBV30, the J gene TRBJ2-6; D possibly corresponds to TRBD1 (5 bases). The germline V and J ends were trimmed by 3 bases and 4 bases, with 10 bases remaining between them. This CDR3 contains 14 residues. Germline V CDR1 and CDR2: GTSNPN, SVGIG (reference sequence). CDR3 DNA sequence: TGTGCCTGGAGGGCAGGGTACGGGGCCAACGTCCTGACTTTC. Residues: CAWRAGYGANVLTF.

The chain carries TRBV18 and TRBJ2-7; tentatively, D is TRBD2 (5 bases). V shed 4 bases and J shed 3 bases, with 7 bases lying between them. The germline V gene encodes CDR1 KGHSH and CDR2 LQKENI. The CDR3 has 12 amino acids. The CDR3: CASSREHYEQYF. The CDR3 DNA reads TGTGCCAGCTCACGGGAGCACTACGAGCAGTACTTC.